The clone carrying this TCR beta chain showed up just once. Deletions cut 4 bases from V and 0 bases from J, with 6 bases between. The CDR3 spans 13 residues. Germline CDR1 is SGHNT and CDR2 is YENEEA. These data come from a study of blood T cell repertoires in COVID-19. Study overall: Acute and convalescent COVID-19 specimens originated in the United States, Italy and Spain. Nucleic acid was either cDNA or gDNA, and it came from T cells, B-cell-depleted T cells, or PBMCs.

The authors' processing: Researchers report that nucleated cell counts were estimated from reference gene primer amplification. Clones were read by immunoSEQ multiplex PCR, and TCRdb kept only the in-frame ones, dropping some. For V, J and clone size, that table is used; D and trimming come from the DNA. Seen here are around 200,000 clones, around 86% observed once, and the top ten hold 2.5% to 3.5%. The sequence derives from a man in his forties with active or convalescent COVID-19. Material for sequencing was peripheral blood. The rearrangement uses TRBV11-3 and TRBJ1-1; D not certain. This chain's CDR3 is CASSWALNTEAFF. For the CDR3, the DNA is TGTGCCAGCAGCTGGGCTCTGAACACTGAAGCTTTCTTT.